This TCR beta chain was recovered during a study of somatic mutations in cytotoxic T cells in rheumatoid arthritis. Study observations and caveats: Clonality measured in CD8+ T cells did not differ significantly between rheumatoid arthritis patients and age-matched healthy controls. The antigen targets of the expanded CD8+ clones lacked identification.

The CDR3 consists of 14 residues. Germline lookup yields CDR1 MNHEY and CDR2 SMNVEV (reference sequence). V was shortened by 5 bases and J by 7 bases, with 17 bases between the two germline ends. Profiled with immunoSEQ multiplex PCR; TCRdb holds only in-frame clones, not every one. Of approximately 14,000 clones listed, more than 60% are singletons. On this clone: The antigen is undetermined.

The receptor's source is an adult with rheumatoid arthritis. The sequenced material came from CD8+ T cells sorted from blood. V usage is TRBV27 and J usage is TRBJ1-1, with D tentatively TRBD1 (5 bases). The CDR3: CASSPTPSGREAFF. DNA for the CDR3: TGTGCCAGCAGTCCTACCCCGTCGGGGCGTGAAGCTTTCTTT.